This is a list of T cell receptor beta chains from one sample in a study of T cell changes during pregnancy in multiple sclerosis. The table came from immunoSEQ multiplex PCR; TCRdb's copy has only in-frame clones and leaves some out. The repertoire holds about 36,000 clones, around 90% seen once, with roughly 0.6% in the top ten. The sequenced sample was CD4+ T cells from peripheral blood mononuclear cells, obtained in the first trimester of pregnancy. These receptors all stem from a female donor with multiple sclerosis, enrolled in a pregnancy study. The CDR3 runs from the conserved cysteine through the conserved F or W. Fields, in order: CDR3 length, V gene, CDR3 protein.

15 | TRBV19 | CASSTPGKTGAEAFF
15 | TRBV5-1 | CASSLSRGFVDTQYF
14 | TRBV2 | CASSADRDNQPQHF
14 | TRBV25-1 | CASSSSGGFNEQFF
13 | TRBV10-3 | CAISGDRVNTIYF
12 | TRBV5-4 | CASSLVDREAFF
15 | TRBV6-5 | CASSLLQGANTEAFF
13 | TRBV5-4 | CASSWPPRTEAFF
16 | TRBV5-1 | CASSAFGTGDTGELFF
13 | TRBV5-4 | CASSLDGEWGYTF
14 | TRBV5-4 | CASSLDRETYGYTF
15 | TRBV13 | CASSYTGLSYNEQFF
11 | TRBV9 | CASGIYNEQFF
14 | TRBV7-3 | CASSLGGTNTEAFF
16 | TRBV28 | CASSLRDWGSYNEQFF
15 | TRBV6-1 | CASSEASGGANEQFF
13 | TRBV19 | CASSQQGYQPQHF
19 | TRBV30 | CAWSKPPRDRGPPTQELFF
15 | TRBV19 | CASSIGRSSYNEQFF
12 | TRBV11-1 | CASSPYRETQYF
18 | TRBV23-1 | CASSQTPRQGKFSYEQYF
15 | TRBV5-1 | CASSLWAGEYNEQFF
15 | TRBV28 | CASSLHGVGENIQYF
20 | TRBV13 | CASSLGFWASGREEENIQYF
13 | TRBV9 | CASSQGVGTEAFF
12 | TRBV30 | CAWKGTGGGVLF
15 | TRBV5-1 | CASSLGQGRGNTIYF
15 | TRBV6-5 | CASRTTGGGTDTQYF
14 | TRBV10-3 | CAISTGGGYNEQFF
13 | TRBV19 | CASSIGPEPPQHF
16 | TRBV7-8 | CASSLIPSQGNTEAFF
13 | TRBV6-1 | CASSEQSNTEAFF
12 | TRBV6-1 | CASSEHNEKLFF
15 | TRBV27 | CASSPGQGSNQPQHF
18 | TRBV9 | CASSGDGLAGFSYNEQFF
15 | TRBV5-4 | CASSFGLALQETQYF
16 | TRBV13 | CASSKTTGGAGDGYTF